The sequence of this T cell receptor (beta chain) was determined in a study of T cell repertoires in cytomegalovirus infection. TCRdb re-called the reads with MiXCR, one entry per CDR3 protein. Of around 330,000 distinct CDR3 sequences in the sample, roughly 16% were seen once. This clonotype was seen repeatedly, ten times or more. This CDR3 contains 16 residues. V dropped 6 bases and J dropped 1; count of bases not matched to a gene: 10. Germline V gene data show CDR1 as SNHLY and CDR2 as FYNNEI. The gene calls are TRBV2 and TRBJ1-1; 8 bases map to TRBD1. The sequenced material came from PBMCs. This sequence was found in a human donor in good health (CMV status not recorded). Some clones in this sample may be carry-over from other donors' samples. In DNA, the CDR3 is TGTGCCAGCAGACCCGGACAGGGCATTGGGAACACTGAAGCTTTCTTT. Residues: CASRPGQGIGNTEAFF.